Sequencing of this TCR beta chain was carried out in a study of early T cells in non-severe SARS-CoV-2 infection. Looking at the study overall: Bulk RNA taken from unsorted whole blood was sequenced, leaving chains unpaired.

This clonotype came up many times. Its target is unknown. Unique molecular identifiers were attached to individual cDNA molecules. TCRdb itself ran the 5' RACE reads through MiXCR, one entry per CDR3 protein. The data show around 28,000 distinct CDR3 sequences, about 5% seen once. The CDR3 spans 16 residues. With 0 bases clipped from V and 3 bases from J, the junction kept 9 bases outside the gene matches. The germline CDR1 and CDR2 sequences are SGDLS and YYNGEE. Regarding the study as a whole: The VDJdb matching leaned toward anti-spike CD8 responses and overlooked private and CD4 specificities.

The specimen sequenced was whole blood. The chain combines TRBV9 with TRBJ2-7, with 7 bases matching TRBD2. The sequence came from an adult who was a healthcare worker with PCR-confirmed SARS-CoV-2 infection or an uninfected control (not recorded which). CDR3 DNA sequence: TGTGCCAGCAGCGTAGCGACTAGCTCTCGCCTCTACGAGCAGTACTTC. Protein: CASSVATSSRLYEQYF.